The 2 T cell receptor beta chains in this list originate from one sample, sequenced in a study of blood T cell repertoires in COVID-19. Sequencing used immunoSEQ multiplex PCR; TCRdb keeps in-frame clones, though not all of them. Found here are 27,000 or so clones, approximately 80% of them singletons; the top ten hold roughly 27%. Specimen: peripheral blood. These receptors all come from a man in his sixties or seventies with active COVID-19.

This chain uses TRBV6-2 or TRBV6-3 with TRBJ2-1, with TRBD1 identical over 9 bases. The CDR3 runs to 16 residues. Trimming at V came to 2 bases and at J to 8 bases, leaving 10 bases not matched to a gene. Germline V gene sequence: CDR1 MNHEY, CDR2 SVGEGT. CDR3 in amino acids: CASSYPGTGWVDEQFF. In nucleotides, the CDR3 is TGTGCCAGCAGTTACCCCGGGACAGGGTGGGTCGATGAGCAGTTCTTC.

The rearrangement links TRBV18 to TRBJ2-5, with D unclear. CDR3 length: 13 amino acids. The germline V and J ends were trimmed by 5 bases and 1 base, with 8 bases remaining between them. Germline values: CDR1 KGHSH, CDR2 LQKENI. CDR3 bases: TGTGCCAGCTCAGTACAGATCCAAGAGACCCAGTACTTC. The encoded protein is CASSVQIQETQYF.